Listed here are 26 T cell receptor beta chains from one sample, sequenced in a study of cytomegalovirus exposure and HLA in healthy donors. A multiplex PCR was run with 60 Vbeta primers and 13 Jbeta primers. Some clones are missing from TCRdb's copy, which holds only in-frame ones; the method was immunoSEQ multiplex PCR. The sample records about 110,000 clones, 60% to 80% being singletons. The sample was PBMCs. These receptors were obtained from a female donor in good health and CMV-seronegative.

This chain joins TRBV10-2 and TRBJ2-7; TRBD2 matches at 9 bases. The germline V gene encodes CDR1 WSHSY and CDR2 SAAADI. V was clipped by 4 bases and J by 2 bases; unmatched bases: 6. The CDR3 loop spans 15 amino acids. The CDR3 sequence: CASSGPTSGTYEQYF. CDR3 DNA: TGCGCCAGCAGTGGGCCGACTAGCGGTACCTACGAGCAGTACTTC.

The chain recombines TRBV19 with TRBJ1-5; D might be TRBD1 (5 bases). Trimming took off 6 bases at V and 6 bases at J, with 18 bases between the two ends. Germline-derived CDR1 and CDR2 are LNHDA and SQIVND (reference sequence). This CDR3 has 15 amino acids. The CDR3 region has the DNA TGTGCCAGTAGCGGGGGAGGCGGGGTACGTCAGCCCCAGCATTTT. Translation gives CASSGGGGVRQPQHF.

V gene TRBV28 combines with J gene TRBJ1-5; 7 bases agree with TRBD1. There are 15 residues in the CDR3. Germline CDR1 reads MDHEN; CDR2 reads SYDVKM. With V trimmed by 6 bases and J by 7 bases, 12 bases remained unmatched. CDR3 in amino acids: CASRARSQGVQPQHF. The CDR3 coding sequence is TGTGCCAGCAGGGCCCGGTCCCAGGGGGTCCAGCCCCAGCATTTT.

V usage is TRBV7-2 and J usage is TRBJ1-4, with 8 positions matching TRBD1. The CDR3 length is 14 residues. The germline CDR1 and CDR2 sequences are SGHTA and FQGNSA. V lost 1 base to trimming and J lost 11 bases; unmatched junction nucleotides: 6. CDR3 coding DNA: TGTGCCAGCAGCTTAGGACAGGGGAGGAGTAAACTGTTTTTT. Amino acids: CASSLGQGRSKLFF. Complete variable domain (other parts from reference TRBV7-2 and TRBJ1-4): GAGVSQSPSNKVTEKGKDVELRCDPISGHTALYWYRQSLGQGLEFLIYFQGNSAPDKSGLPSDRFSAERTGGSVSTLTIQRTQQEDSAVYLCASSLGQGRSKLFFGSGTQLSVL.

This chain connects TRBV11-1 to TRBJ2-7; D gene ambiguous. The germline CDR1 and CDR2 sequences are SGHAT and FQDESV (reference sequence). Trimming took off 7 bases at V and 6 bases at J, with 19 bases between the two ends. The CDR3 has 14 amino acids. The CDR3 region is CASTPGSNFGEQYF. CDR3 coding DNA: TGTGCCAGCACCCCCGGGTCGAACTTCGGCGAGCAGTACTTC.

The V gene is TRBV6-1, the J gene TRBJ2-5, with D tentatively TRBD2 (6 bases). From germline, CDR1 is MNHNS and CDR2 SASEGT. V was clipped by 10 bases and J by 5 bases, with 11 bases between them. The CDR3 is made up of 11 amino acids. The CDR3: CATRDWETQYF. The CDR3 DNA follows: TGTGCCACAAGGGACTGGGAGACCCAGTACTTC.

The gene calls are TRBV5-1 and TRBJ2-1, with TRBD2 identical over 8 bases. This CDR3 region has 17 residues. CDR1 is SGHRS, CDR2 YFSETQ, per germline. J gave up 8 bases and V 1 base, and 14 bases lay outside the gene matches. The CDR3 loop reads CASSLLASGRREDEQFF. The CDR3 DNA sequence: TGCGCCAGCAGCTTGTTAGCCAGCGGGAGAAGGGAAGATGAGCAGTTCTTC.

The chain couples TRBV15 to TRBJ1-1; D is uncertain. The germline V gene has CDR1 LNHNV and CDR2 YYDKDF (reference sequence). Trimming removed 3 bases at V and 1 base at J, with 6 bases between. The CDR3 spans 13 residues. The CDR3 protein is CATSSEGNTEAFF. The CDR3 nucleotides are TGTGCCACCAGCAGCGAGGGGAACACTGAAGCTTTCTTT.

This clone was seen only once. The rearrangement joins TRBV5-4 to TRBJ2-3; TRBD2 might be the D (7 bases). Trimming pared 4 bases from V and 10 bases from J, leaving 10 bases between. Germline values: CDR1 SGHNT, CDR2 YYREEE (reference sequence). The CDR3 length is 11 residues. CDR3: CASSAGGPQYF. CDR3 bases: TGTGCCAGCAGCGCCGGGGGGCCGCAGTATTTT.

This chain joins TRBV19 and TRBJ2-1; D possibly corresponds to TRBD2 (6 bases). Trimming took off 6 bases at V and 2 bases at J, with 23 bases between the two ends. CDR3 length equals 18 residues. Germline lookup yields CDR1 LNHDA and CDR2 SQIVND (reference sequence). CDR3 nucleotides: TGTGCCAGTAGCCCCGGGATTCGTAATAGCGGAGCCTACAATGAGCAGTTCTTC. Its protein product is CASSPGIRNSGAYNEQFF.

The J gene is TRBJ1-5, the V gene TRBV2; the D gene is possibly TRBD1 (6 bases). With 5 bases removed from V and 9 bases from J, the gap between germline ends came to 20 bases. The CDR3 runs 15 residues. Germline V gene data show CDR1 as SNHLY and CDR2 as FYNNEI. The CDR3 DNA sequence: TGTGCCAGCAGTCTCTCCAAGGGGGGGGTACGGCCCCAGCATTTT. Its protein product is CASSLSKGGVRPQHF.

Of note for this clone: The junction shows a germline mismatch at one end, possibly a read error. The rearrangement joins TRBV7-7 to TRBJ2-2; 11 bases align to TRBD2. Germline CDR1 SSHAT, CDR2 FNYEAQ (reference sequence). This CDR3 has 16 amino acids. Here the CDR3 reads CASSLVAGGDTGELFF. CDR3 DNA sequence: TGTGCTAGCAGCTTAGTAGCGGGAGGGGACACCGGGGAGCTGTTTTTT. Based on the CDR3 plus reference TRBV7-7 and TRBJ2-2, the full variable domain is GAGVSQSPRYKVTKRGQDVTLRCDPISSHATLYWYQQALGQGPEFLTYFNYEAQPDKSGLPSDRFSAERPEGSISTLTIQRTEQRDSAMYRCASSLVAGGDTGELFFGEGSRLTVL.

J is TRBJ1-1 and V is TRBV7-8; 9 bases are a match to TRBD1. The germline V gene has CDR1 SGHVS and CDR2 FQNEAQ. The V gene end was trimmed by 5 bases and the J gene end by 6 bases; junction bases not matched to a gene: 7. The CDR3 is made up of 14 amino acids. The CDR3 reads CASSNRQGEPEAFF. The CDR3, as DNA: TGTGCCAGCAGCAATCGACAGGGGGAGCCTGAAGCTTTCTTT.

This chain links TRBV14 with TRBJ2-5, with 7 bases matching TRBD2. The CDR3 spans 18 residues. V lost 0 bases to trimming and J lost 2 bases; unmatched junction nucleotides: 12. The V gene's germline CDR1 is SGHDN and CDR2 FVKESK. The CDR3 sequence is CASSQDLYGRALQETQYF. The CDR3 nucleotides are TGTGCCAGCAGCCAAGATCTATATGGGAGGGCCCTTCAAGAGACCCAGTACTTC.

This rearrangement joins TRBV11-1 to TRBJ2-7, with D perhaps TRBD1 (5 bases). The CDR3 is 14 residues long. V was trimmed by 3 bases and J by 3 bases, leaving 12 bases between them. The germline gives CDR1 SGHAT, CDR2 FQDESV (reference sequence). CDR3 bases: TGTGCCAGCAGCTTCCAACCCGACAGCTACGAGCAGTACTTC. Protein sequence: CASSFQPDSYEQYF.

The chain couples TRBV6-6 to TRBJ1-5, with D unresolved. Germline assignment: CDR1 MNHNY and CDR2 SVGAGI (reference sequence). Trimming shortened V by 7 bases and J by 5 bases, and 15 bases separated the two germline ends. The CDR3 is made up of 14 amino acids. Here the CDR3 DNA reads TGTGCCAGCAACCTCTTGGGGAGGGATCAGCCCCAGCATTTT. Protein: CASNLLGRDQPQHF.

This clone was counted only a few times. This chain uses TRBV30 with TRBJ2-2; 8 bases align to TRBD2. Trimming took 7 bases from V and 1 from J; bases not matched to a gene: 8. Per the germline V gene, CDR1 is GTSNPN and CDR2 is SVGIG (reference sequence). The CDR3 has 15 amino acids. The CDR3: CALVAGWGNTGELFF. The CDR3 DNA reads as TGTGCCTTAGTAGCGGGGTGGGGGAACACCGGGGAGCTGTTTTTT.

This clone appeared a few times. The J gene is TRBJ2-7, the V gene TRBV5-1; 7 bases fit TRBD1. V shed 0 bases, J shed 3 bases, and the junction held 6 bases outside the gene matches. The CDR3 totals 15 residues. Looked up from germline, CDR1 is SGHRS and CDR2 is YFSETQ. The CDR3 region has the DNA TGCGCCAGCAGCTTGGAACAGGGGTTTCTCTACGAGCAGTACTTC. Residues: CASSLEQGFLYEQYF.

In its sample, this clone was seen a few times. The chain has TRBV5-1 and TRBJ2-3, with TRBD2 matching over 7 bases. The CDR3 runs 17 residues. The germline gives CDR1 SGHRS, CDR2 YFSETQ. Losses at the gene ends were 2 bases for V and 0 bases for J; bases not matched to a gene: 9. CDR3 DNA: TGCGCCAGCAGCTTCAGGACTAGTAGAACTAGCACAGATACGCAGTATTTT. Translating it yields CASSFRTSRTSTDTQYF.

The J gene is TRBJ1-2, the V gene TRBV30; maybe TRBD1 (5 bases). The CDR3 consists of 12 residues. CDR1 GTSNPN and CDR2 SVGIG come from the germline V gene (reference sequence). V lost 0 bases and J lost 8, with 10 bases in between. The CDR3 bases are TGTGCCTGGAGTGTAGCGGGGCTGGGCTACACCTTC. This encodes CAWSVAGLGYTF.

V usage is TRBV2 and J usage is TRBJ2-2, with 12 positions matching TRBD2. Per the germline V gene, CDR1 is SNHLY and CDR2 is FYNNEI. The ends lost 5 bases at V and 5 bases at J; junction bases unmatched: 3. This CDR3 has 15 amino acids. The CDR3 here is CASSRLAGDTGELFF. CDR3 sequence (DNA): TGTGCCAGCAGTCGACTAGCGGGAGATACCGGGGAGCTGTTTTTT.

This clone was seen a handful of times. The J gene is TRBJ2-1, the V gene TRBV14; TRBD2 matches at 9 bases. From germline, CDR1 is SGHDN and CDR2 FVKESK. Trimming took 1 base from V and 9 from J; bases not matched to a gene: 7. CDR3 length equals 15 residues. In DNA form, the CDR3 reads TGTGCCAGCAGCCAAGCAGCGGGAGGAGGTACTGAGCAGTTCTTC. As protein: CASSQAAGGGTEQFF. Supplemented by reference TRBV14 and TRBJ2-1, the full variable domain reads EAGVTQFPSHSVIEKGQTVTLRCDPISGHDNLYWYRRVMGKEIKFLLHFVKESKQDESGMPNNRFLAERTGGTYSTLKVQPAELEDSGVYFCASSQAAGGGTEQFFGPGTRLTVL.

The genes are TRBV5-4 and TRBJ2-7; D gene unclear. The CDR3 covers 15 residues. Germline V lookup: CDR1 SGHNT, CDR2 YYREEE (reference sequence). Trimming took 1 base from V and 4 from J, leaving 15 bases between them. CDR3 sequence (DNA): TGTGCCAGCAGCTTGCAGAGCGATGCTGGTTACGAGCAGTACTTC. Its translation: CASSLQSDAGYEQYF.

J is TRBJ1-4 and V is TRBV7-9; 7 nucleotides line up with TRBD1. CDR1 and CDR2 from the germline V gene are SEHNR and FQNEAQ (reference sequence). The CDR3 spans 15 residues. Trimming at V came to 4 bases and at J to 3 bases, leaving 5 bases not matched to a gene. The CDR3 DNA follows: TGTGCCAGCAGCTCAGAAGGGGGCCCTAATGAAAAACTGTTTTTT. Translating gives CASSSEGGPNEKLFF.

This sequence joins TRBV5-8 and TRBJ1-6, with D maybe TRBD1 (5 bases). The CDR3 runs to 13 residues. CDR1 is SGHTS and CDR2 is YDEGEE in the germline V gene. With 0 bases removed from V and 10 bases from J, the gap between germline ends came to 8 bases. The chain's CDR3 is CASSLVGESPLHF. The CDR3 DNA follows: TGTGCCAGCAGCTTGGTAGGGGAATCACCCCTCCACTTT.

V and J are TRBV19 and TRBJ2-3; 7 nucleotides agree with TRBD2. Germline V CDR1 and CDR2: LNHDA, SQIVND (reference sequence). V gave up 8 bases and J gave up 4 bases; unmatched junction bases: 9. The CDR3 is 14 residues long. CDR3 sequence reads: CASGPYAGADTQYF. The CDR3 DNA reads as TGTGCCAGTGGACCTTATGCGGGAGCAGATACGCAGTATTTT.